These 14 T cell receptor beta chains were all obtained from the same sample, sequenced in a study of T-cell reconstitution after alpha-beta-depleted transplantation in children. Construction of the TCRbeta library involved unique molecular identifiers. TCRdb independently ran MiXCR on the PCR reads; one entry per CDR3 protein. The sample consists of about 610,000 distinct CDR3 sequences, more than 9% of them appearing once. The material was PBMCs from the stem cell graft donor, obtained from the stem cell graft. The origin of the receptors is a human donor who donated a stem cell graft to a child with acute myeloid leukemia.

The sample holds many counts of this clonotype. The J gene is TRBJ2-7, the V gene TRBV4-2; D is perhaps TRBD2 (6 bases). This CDR3 comprises 15 residues. V lost 0 bases to trimming and J lost 3 bases, with 12 bases between them. From germline, CDR1 is LGHNA and CDR2 YNFKEQ. The chain's CDR3 is CASSQDAAGFYEQYF. DNA of the CDR3: TGTGCCAGCAGCCAAGATGCGGCGGGATTCTACGAGCAGTACTTC.

This clonotype was seen ten or more times. This chain joins TRBV2 and TRBJ2-2; 7 positions agree with TRBD1. There are 14 residues in the CDR3. CDR1 and CDR2 from the germline V gene are SNHLY and FYNNEI. V shed 10 bases, J shed 1 base, and the junction held 6 bases outside the gene matches. The chain's CDR3 is CATTRDRNTGELFF. Written as DNA, the CDR3 is TGTGCCACCACCAGGGACAGGAACACCGGGGAGCTGTTTTTT.

The chain recombines TRBV3-1 with TRBJ2-1, with a weak D call TRBD2 (6 bases). Trimming took 0 bases from V and 2 from J, leaving 14 bases between them. Germline V CDR1 and CDR2: LGHDT, YNNKEL (reference sequence). The CDR3 length is 17 residues. The DNA of the CDR3 is TGTGCCAGCAGCCAAGATCCGGGGCGGGGACCCTACAATGAGCAGTTCTTC. Protein sequence: CASSQDPGRGPYNEQFF.

This clonotype came up many times. The chain combines TRBV28 with TRBJ2-1, with D uncertain. The CDR3 totals 16 residues. V was cut by 3 bases and J by 6 bases, with 18 bases left in between. Germline CDR1 is MDHEN and CDR2 is SYDVKM. The DNA for the CDR3 is TGTGCCAGCAGTTTGCCCCTTGGTACCGCTGTCAATGAGCAGTTCTTC. Translation gives CASSLPLGTAVNEQFF. The full variable domain, in which reference TRBV28 and TRBJ2-1 provide the parts outside the CDR3, is DVKVTQSSRYLVKRTGEKVFLECVQDMDHENMFWYRQDPGLGLRLIYFSYDVKMKEKGDIPEGYSVSREKKERFSLILESASTNQTSMYLCASSLPLGTAVNEQFFGPGTRLTVL.

The chain combines TRBV7-3 with TRBJ2-5, with D tentatively TRBD2 (6 bases). Trimming removed 5 bases from V and 5 bases from J, with 15 bases in between. Germline values: CDR1 SGHTA, CDR2 FQGTGA. The CDR3 is 14 residues long. The CDR3 sequence is CASSPQGRRETQYF. The CDR3 DNA sequence: TGTGCCAGCAGCCCCCAAGGGAGGAGGGAGACCCAGTACTTC.

In its sample, this clonotype was seen a few times. CDR3: CASTRTGVEDEQYF. The DNA for the CDR3 is TGTGCCAGCACCCGGACAGGGGTAGAGGACGAGCAGTACTTC. This sequence joins TRBV2 and TRBJ2-7; TRBD1 matches 9 bases. This CDR3 is built from 14 residues. Germline-derived CDR1 and CDR2 are SNHLY and FYNNEI. V was pared by 7 bases and J by 5 bases, with 9 bases of the junction left unmatched.

V and J are TRBV15 and TRBJ1-1, with D possibly being TRBD1 (5 bases). Germline V CDR1 and CDR2: LNHNV, YYDKDF (reference sequence). This CDR3 comprises 14 residues. The V end lost 1 base, the J end lost 3 bases, and 9 bases lay between the germline ends. The CDR3 region has the DNA TGTGCCACCAGCAGAGCTGGGGCCTACACTGAAGCTTTCTTT. Amino acids: CATSRAGAYTEAFF.

This clonotype was picked up a small number of times. The V call is TRBV3-1, the J call TRBJ2-5, with 8 bases fitting TRBD2. Germline V CDR1 and CDR2: LGHDT, YNNKEL (reference sequence). With 1 base clipped from V and 6 bases from J, the junction kept 10 bases outside the gene matches. This CDR3 comprises 16 residues. This CDR3 is CASSQGYSGIGKTQYF. CDR3 sequence (DNA): TGTGCCAGCAGCCAAGGGTATAGCGGGATTGGAAAGACCCAGTACTTC.

The rearrangement joins TRBV11-2 to TRBJ2-3, with D possibly matching TRBD2 (5 bases). Germline lookup yields CDR1 SGHAT and CDR2 FQNNGV. The V gene lost 5 bases and the J gene lost 11 bases, with 17 bases spanning the gap. The CDR3 loop spans 13 amino acids. The CDR3 DNA sequence: TGTGCCAGCAGCCCCGGACTTCCCAAGGGGCAGTATTTT. It encodes CASSPGLPKGQYF.

V and J are TRBV12-3 or TRBV12-4 and TRBJ2-1; the D is unclear. V gave up 5 bases and J gave up 5 bases, with 7 bases separating them. The CDR3 contains 12 residues. The CDR3, as DNA: TGTGCCAGCAGTCCTGAGAACAATGAGCAGTTCTTC. Protein product: CASSPENNEQFF.

The rearrangement joins TRBV20-1 to TRBJ2-7; 7 bases line up with TRBD2. V was pared by 3 bases and J by 5 bases, with 7 bases of the junction left unmatched. CDR1 is DFQATT and CDR2 is SNEGSKA in the germline V gene (reference sequence). The CDR3 is made up of 13 amino acids. The CDR3 bases are TGCAGTGCTAGGGTGGCGGGAGTTCACGAGCAGTACTTC. This sequence encodes CSARVAGVHEQYF.

This clonotype was found a few times. The chain has TRBV12-3 or TRBV12-4 and TRBJ1-2; D unresolved. The CDR3 has 15 residues. The V end lost 5 bases, the J end lost 1 base, and 14 bases lay between the germline ends. This CDR3 reads CASSPRESYNYGYTF. CDR3 DNA sequence: TGTGCCAGCAGTCCCCGGGAGTCATATAACTATGGCTACACCTTC.

The rearrangement joins TRBV20-1 to TRBJ2-7; D is perhaps TRBD1 or TRBD2 (5 bases each). Germline-derived CDR1 and CDR2 are DFQATT and SNEGSKA (reference sequence). The CDR3 covers 11 residues. V lost 5 bases and J 7 bases, leaving 12 bases between the germline ends. The CDR3 spells CSAGRQREQYF. DNA of the CDR3: TGCAGTGCTGGCAGACAGCGGGAGCAGTACTTC.

The chain recombines TRBV29-1 with TRBJ2-5; D may be TRBD2 (6 bases). CDR1 SQVTM and CDR2 ANQGSEA come from the germline V gene. This CDR3 comprises 15 residues. V lost 8 bases and J lost 0, with 19 bases in between. CDR3 bases: TGCAGCCATCCTGCCCCTCGGGGGTACCAAGAGACCCAGTACTTC. Protein: CSHPAPRGYQETQYF.